This record covers a single T cell receptor beta chain. Its recognized antigen is unknown. Base quality data are lacking; no much larger clone is found one base away. This record comes from a study of blood T cells in healthy people across ages (dated by TCRdb to between 2014 and 2016). Turning to the overall study: In model experiments, template switching captured about one uniquely barcoded TCR beta cDNA molecule for every two T cells. Using deep sequencing normalized with unique cDNA molecular identifiers, the study measured how TCR beta repertoire diversity changes with age. The donors were divided into four age groups: young (average 16 years), middle-aged (about 41), aged (62) and long-lived (more than 75). To avoid experimental bias, donors of different ages were spread randomly across the sequencing lanes. The study analyzed two additional independent replicas of 1 million unique cDNA reads from the same blood draw for two donors, one aged 18 to 29 and one aged 80 or older. What the work shows at the level of the full study, not this receptor alone: As age increased, observed TCR beta diversity per million T cells dropped in a roughly linear way, and a significant reduction was already evident by age roughly 36. Estimates of total diversity from one million sequenced T cells were regarded as lower bounds and underestimates. The CMV infection status of donors was not known, potentially confounding age-related changes in expanded clonotypes. Bulk unsorted PBMC profiling prevented conclusive comparison of naive and antigen-experienced compartments. Compared with the aged group, the long-lived group had more naive CD4+ T cells, fewer expanded clones and increased TCR diversity, a pattern suggesting age selection. There was a strong correlation between observed TCR beta diversity and the percentage of naive T cells measured by flow cytometry.

The donors were around 39 Caucasian individuals from Russia, aged 6 to 90 years, who were systemically healthy. Each donor gave about 9.2 milliliters of peripheral blood, drawn into EDTA-treated Vacutainer tubes. Ficoll-Paque density-gradient centrifugation was used to isolate PBMCs, with at least 7 million obtained per sample. Total RNA, at least 6 micrograms per sample, was extracted from PBMCs with Trizol reagent. For every donor, flow cytometry on a PBMC aliquot measured the percentage of naive CD45RAhigh/CD27high T cells. The V end gives up 4 bases and the J end 2 bases, leaving 5 bases in the junction not matched to a gene. Based on the germline V gene (reference sequence), the CDR1 and CDR2 sequences are DFQATT and SNEGSKA. From the cysteine through the phenylalanine, the CDR3 covers 15 amino acids. The read is trimmed to its CDR3 DNA, 45 bases read in frame from base 1. Receptor libraries were prepared by 5' RACE. The run used an Illumina HiSeq 2500. A second roughly 7 to 11 cycle PCR used a sample-barcoded 5' primer and a J-beta primer mix. Each TCR beta cDNA molecule received a unique molecular identifier from a template-switch 5' adaptor carrying 12 random nucleotides. At least 2.5 million CDR3-containing paired-end reads were obtained from each sample. The Mint cDNA synthesis kit, primed by a TRBC-specific oligonucleotide, was used to synthesize first-strand cDNA from all RNA. Following uracil-DNA glycosylase treatment, all cDNA underwent a first 18-cycle PCR with the universal primers M1SS and BC2_uni_R. The study's processing was this. For normalization, 1 million high-quality reads were randomly selected from each sample, with every read carrying a distinct molecular identifier. Instead of being binned into consensus sequences, reads with shared molecular identifiers were discarded. CDR3 identification, clonotype clustering and error correction used MiTCR with a Q25 quality threshold and the strictest error-elimination algorithm. A nonparametric unseen species model with Euler transformation was used to estimate a lower bound on total TCR beta diversity. In-frame beta chains were kept once TCRdb had trimmed the public reads at Q25 with fastp and called clones with MiXCR. Rows with one shared CDR3 protein collapse into an entry with the most common genes and DNA. For this entry, the V and J calls and clone size follow TCRdb and not the study's own pipeline. The sample profile shows about 600,000 distinct CDR3 sequences; around 48% of them were found once. The ten largest clones take up around 25% of the sample.

This TCR came from a man aged 80 or over in good health. The sequenced sample consisted of blood. The chain links TRBV20-1 with TRBJ2-1; TRBD2 matches 10 bases in the middle. Read as DNA, the sequence is TGCAGTGCTATGGCCGGGACTAGCGCCTACAATGAGCAGTTCTTC. This translates into CSAMAGTSAYNEQFF.